The 16 T cell receptor beta chains below come from one sample, sequenced in a study of blood T cell repertoires in COVID-19. The repertoire was sequenced with immunoSEQ multiplex PCR; TCRdb's copy has only in-frame clones and lacks some. Of 200,000 to 250,000 clones listed, roughly 80% are singletons. Specimen: peripheral blood. These receptors came from a man under 40 with active or convalescent COVID-19.

This chain connects TRBV4-3 to TRBJ2-7; 11 nucleotides align to TRBD1. The CDR3 length is 17 residues. J lost 5 bases, V lost 2 bases, and 11 bases had no gene match. The germline V gene has CDR1 LGHNA and CDR2 YSLEER. CDR3 DNA: TGCGCCAGCAGCCAATCTAGACTGGGACAGGGGGACCACGAGCAGTACTTC. Protein: CASSQSRLGQGDHEQYF.

The genes are TRBV7-3 and TRBJ2-2, with 8 bases aligning to TRBD1. V lost 5 bases, J lost 6 bases, and 5 bases stayed unmatched. Per the germline V gene, CDR1 is SGHTA and CDR2 is FQGTGA. This CDR3 contains 14 residues. The CDR3 protein is CASSARTGSGELFF. The CDR3 nucleotides read TGTGCCAGCAGCGCCAGGACAGGGTCCGGGGAGCTGTTTTTT.

The chain uses TRBV2 and TRBJ1-6; D may be TRBD1 (6 bases). The germline gives CDR1 SNHLY, CDR2 FYNNEI. The CDR3 length is 13 residues. The germline V and J ends were trimmed by 5 bases and 6 bases, with 8 bases remaining between them. Written as DNA, the CDR3 is TGTGCCAGCAGTTGGACAGTTAATTCACCCCTCCACTTT. Protein product: CASSWTVNSPLHF. The full variable domain, rest sourced from reference TRBV2 and TRBJ1-6, is EPEVTQTPSHQVTQMGQEVILRCVPISNHLYFYWYRQILGQKVEFLVSFYNNEISEKSEIFDDQFSVERPDGSNFTLKIRSTKLEDSAMYFCASSWTVNSPLHFGNGTRLTVT.

The gene calls are TRBV3-1 (or the pseudogene TRBV3-2) and TRBJ2-3; 8 bases are shared with TRBD2. The germline V gene encodes CDR1 LGHDT and CDR2 YNNKEL (reference sequence). The CDR3 is 16 residues long. V shed 2 bases and J 1 base; nucleotides not matched to a gene: 5. The CDR3, as DNA: TGTGCCAGCAGCCAAAGCTCAGCGGGGGGCACAGATACGCAGTATTTT. Its translation: CASSQSSAGGTDTQYF.

The chain is built from TRBV3-1 (or the pseudogene TRBV3-2) and TRBJ2-7; 11 nucleotides align to TRBD2. Per germline, CDR1 LGHDT and CDR2 YNNKEL (reference sequence). The CDR3 is 15 residues long. V lost 0 bases to trimming and J lost 3 bases; unmatched junction nucleotides: 1. In DNA, the CDR3 is TGTGCCAGCAGCCAAGAGGGGACTAGCGGCTACGAGCAGTACTTC. This encodes CASSQEGTSGYEQYF.

This chain uses TRBV18 with TRBJ2-5; possible D gene TRBD1, 5 bases. V gave up 3 bases and J gave up 0 bases, with 11 bases separating them. Germline loops: CDR1 KGHSH, CDR2 LQKENI. The CDR3 loop spans 15 amino acids. Written as DNA, the CDR3 is TGTGCCAGCTCACCGAACGTAGGGGACCAAGAGACCCAGTACTTC. This gives the protein CASSPNVGDQETQYF.

The chain joins TRBV18 to TRBJ2-1, with a weak D call TRBD2 (5 bases). The V gene's germline CDR1 is KGHSH and CDR2 LQKENI. V gave up 3 bases and J gave up 8 bases, with 17 bases separating them. This CDR3 has 15 residues. This CDR3 is CASSPYPIGIDEQFF. CDR3 coding DNA: TGTGCCAGCTCACCTTATCCAATCGGGATCGATGAGCAGTTCTTC.

CDR3 loop: CASSEGGGGGTEAFF. CDR3 sequence (DNA): TGTGCCAGCAGTGAAGGGGGGGGAGGTGGCACTGAAGCTTTCTTT. The chain recombines TRBV2 with TRBJ1-1; D is perhaps TRBD1 (5 bases). Germline lookup yields CDR1 SNHLY and CDR2 FYNNEI. The V gene lost 1 base and the J gene lost 4 bases, with 13 bases spanning the gap. This CDR3 contains 15 residues.

This clone was picked up a small number of times. V usage is TRBV5-1 and J usage is TRBJ1-6; 7 positions match TRBD1. Germline assignment: CDR1 SGHRS and CDR2 YFSETQ. This CDR3 is 15 amino acids long. After removal of 3 bases from V and 9 bases from J, the junction contained 9 bases not matched to a gene. The CDR3 loop reads CASSSAGQAPSPLHF. The CDR3 DNA is TGCGCCAGCAGCTCAGCTGGACAGGCCCCTTCACCCCTCCACTTT.

The chain is built from TRBV4-3 and TRBJ2-7; 7 bases agree with TRBD2. Losses at the gene ends were 4 bases for V and 5 bases for J; bases not matched to a gene: 11. This CDR3 is built from 15 residues. CDR1 is LGHNA and CDR2 is YSLEER in the germline V gene. In nucleotides, the CDR3 is TGCGCCAGCAGCCCCCAGCGGGGAGGGCACGACGAGCAGTACTTC. Translating gives CASSPQRGGHDEQYF.

This rearrangement joins TRBV2 to TRBJ2-7; D is undetermined. The length of the CDR3 is 11 residues. V gave up 7 bases and J gave up 4 bases, with 8 bases separating them. Germline V gene data show CDR1 as SNHLY and CDR2 as FYNNEI. The CDR3 sequence: CASTGFYEQYF. The CDR3 DNA reads TGTGCCAGCACGGGTTTTTACGAGCAGTACTTC.

The rearrangement links TRBV11-2 to TRBJ2-7, with 9 bases identical to TRBD1. CDR1 is SGHAT, CDR2 FQNNGV, per germline. V shed 6 bases, J shed 1 base, and the junction held 10 bases outside the gene matches. This CDR3 contains 16 residues. The CDR3 loop is CASSLSWTGVSYEQYF. As DNA, the CDR3 is TGTGCCAGCAGTCTTAGCTGGACAGGGGTATCCTACGAGCAGTACTTC.

V and J are TRBV7-2 and TRBJ2-7; 9 bases are shared with TRBD1. The CDR3 has 16 residues. V shed 5 bases, J shed 7 bases, and the junction held 15 bases outside the gene matches. Germline values: CDR1 SGHTA, CDR2 FQGNSA. This CDR3 is CASSQSPDRGVREQYF. DNA of the CDR3: TGTGCCAGCAGCCAATCGCCGGACAGGGGAGTGAGGGAGCAGTACTTC.

This clone was observed once. The J gene is TRBJ2-3, the V gene TRBV20-1; 7 positions match TRBD2. The CDR3 loop spans 14 amino acids. Unmatched junction bases numbered 8, after V lost 3 bases and J lost 5 bases. The germline V gene has CDR1 DFQATT and CDR2 SNEGSKA (reference sequence). CDR3 in amino acids: CSASGLAEGDTQYF. CDR3 nucleotides: TGCAGTGCTAGTGGCCTAGCGGAAGGAGATACGCAGTATTTT.

The chain joins TRBV7-9 to TRBJ2-1, with 8 bases fitting TRBD1. With 5 bases clipped from V and 0 bases from J, the junction kept 9 bases outside the gene matches. CDR3 length: 17 amino acids. From germline, CDR1 is SEHNR and CDR2 FQNEAQ (reference sequence). The CDR3 DNA reads as TGTGCCAGCAGCCTAACCAGGACAGGGAGCTCCTACAATGAGCAGTTCTTC. Residues: CASSLTRTGSSYNEQFF.

The chain recombines TRBV6-2 or TRBV6-3 with TRBJ2-5; 8 bases align to TRBD2. The CDR3 extends over 16 amino acids. The J segment lost 2 bases and the V segment lost 2 bases, leaving 7 bases of the junction unmatched. The germline V gene encodes CDR1 MNHEY and CDR2 SVGEGT. CDR3 loop: CASSYLAGLWQETQYF. CDR3 bases: TGTGCCAGCAGTTACCTAGCGGGCCTCTGGCAAGAGACCCAGTACTTC.